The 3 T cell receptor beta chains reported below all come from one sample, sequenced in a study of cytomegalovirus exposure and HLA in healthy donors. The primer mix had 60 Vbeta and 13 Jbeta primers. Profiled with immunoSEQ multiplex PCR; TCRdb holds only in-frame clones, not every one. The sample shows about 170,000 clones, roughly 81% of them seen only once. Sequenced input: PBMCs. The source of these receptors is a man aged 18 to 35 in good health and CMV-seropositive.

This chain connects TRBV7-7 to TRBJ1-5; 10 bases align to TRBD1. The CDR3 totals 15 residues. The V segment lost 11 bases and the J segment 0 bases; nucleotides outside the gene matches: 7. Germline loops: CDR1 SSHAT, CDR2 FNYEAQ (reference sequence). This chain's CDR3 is CASGTGVYSNQPQHF. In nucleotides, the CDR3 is TGTGCCTCAGGGACAGGGGTGTATAGCAATCAGCCCCAGCATTTT.

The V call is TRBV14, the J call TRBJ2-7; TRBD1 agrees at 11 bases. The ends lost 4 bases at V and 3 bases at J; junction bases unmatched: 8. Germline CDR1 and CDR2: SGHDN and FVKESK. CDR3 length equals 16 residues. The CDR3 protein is CASSPPGTGGFYEQYF. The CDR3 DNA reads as TGTGCCAGCAGCCCCCCCGGGACAGGGGGTTTCTACGAGCAGTACTTC.

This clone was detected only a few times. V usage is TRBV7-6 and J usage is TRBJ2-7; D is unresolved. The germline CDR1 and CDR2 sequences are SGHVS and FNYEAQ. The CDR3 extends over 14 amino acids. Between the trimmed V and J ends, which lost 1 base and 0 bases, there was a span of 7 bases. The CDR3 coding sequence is TGTGCCAGCAGCTTAGGCCCGAGCTCCTACGAGCAGTACTTC. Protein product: CASSLGPSSYEQYF.